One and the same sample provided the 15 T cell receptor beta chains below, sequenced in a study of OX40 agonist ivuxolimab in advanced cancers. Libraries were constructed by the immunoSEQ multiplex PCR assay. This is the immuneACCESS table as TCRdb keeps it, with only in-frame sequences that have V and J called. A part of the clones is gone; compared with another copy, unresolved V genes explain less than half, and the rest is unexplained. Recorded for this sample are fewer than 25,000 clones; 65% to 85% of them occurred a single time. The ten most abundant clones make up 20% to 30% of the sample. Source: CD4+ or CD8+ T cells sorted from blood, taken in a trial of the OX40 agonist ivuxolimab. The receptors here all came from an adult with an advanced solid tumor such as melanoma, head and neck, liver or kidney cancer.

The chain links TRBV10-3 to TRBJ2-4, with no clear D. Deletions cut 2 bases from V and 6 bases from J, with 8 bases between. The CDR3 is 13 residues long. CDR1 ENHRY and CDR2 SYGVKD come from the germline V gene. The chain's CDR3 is CAISEGWGNIQYF. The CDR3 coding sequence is TGTGCCATCAGTGAGGGATGGGGAAACATTCAGTACTTC.

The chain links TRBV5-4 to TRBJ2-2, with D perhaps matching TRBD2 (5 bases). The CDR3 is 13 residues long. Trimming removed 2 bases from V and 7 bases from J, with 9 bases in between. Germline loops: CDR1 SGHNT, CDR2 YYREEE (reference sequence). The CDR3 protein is CASSLGLGGELFF. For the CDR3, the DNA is TGTGCCAGCAGCTTAGGACTCGGCGGGGAGCTGTTTTTT.

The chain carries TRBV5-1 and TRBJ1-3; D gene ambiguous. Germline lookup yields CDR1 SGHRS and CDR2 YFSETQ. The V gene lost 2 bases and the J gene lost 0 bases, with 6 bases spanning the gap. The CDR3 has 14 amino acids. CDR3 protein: CASSLESSGNTIYF. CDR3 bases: TGCGCCAGCAGCTTAGAGAGCTCTGGAAACACCATATATTTT.

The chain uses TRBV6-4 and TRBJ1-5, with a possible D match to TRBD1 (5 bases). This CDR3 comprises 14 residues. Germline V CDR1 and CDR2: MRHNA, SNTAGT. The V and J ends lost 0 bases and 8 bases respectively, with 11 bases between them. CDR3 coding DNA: TGTGCCAGCAGTGACTCCCCGGGGACTGAGCCCCAGCATTTT. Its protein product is CASSDSPGTEPQHF.

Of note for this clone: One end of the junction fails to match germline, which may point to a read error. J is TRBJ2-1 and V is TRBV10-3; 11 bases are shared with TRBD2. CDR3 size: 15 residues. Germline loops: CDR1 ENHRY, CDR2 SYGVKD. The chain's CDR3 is CASSALAGGYNEQFF. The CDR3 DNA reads TGTGCCAGCAGTGCTCTAGCGGGGGGTTACAATGAGCAGTTCTTC.

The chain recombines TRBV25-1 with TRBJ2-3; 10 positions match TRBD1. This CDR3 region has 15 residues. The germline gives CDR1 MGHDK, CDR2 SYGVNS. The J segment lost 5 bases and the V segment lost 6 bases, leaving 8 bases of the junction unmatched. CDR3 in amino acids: CASSPGTGDVDTQYF. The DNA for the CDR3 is TGTGCCAGCAGCCCCGGGACAGGGGATGTAGATACGCAGTATTTT.

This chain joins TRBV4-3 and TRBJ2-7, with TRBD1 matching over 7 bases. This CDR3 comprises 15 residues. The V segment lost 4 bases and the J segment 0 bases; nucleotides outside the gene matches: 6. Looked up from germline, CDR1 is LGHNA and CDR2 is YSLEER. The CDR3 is CASSLLRDSSYEQYF. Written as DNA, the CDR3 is TGCGCCAGCAGCCTACTACGGGACAGCTCCTACGAGCAGTACTTC.

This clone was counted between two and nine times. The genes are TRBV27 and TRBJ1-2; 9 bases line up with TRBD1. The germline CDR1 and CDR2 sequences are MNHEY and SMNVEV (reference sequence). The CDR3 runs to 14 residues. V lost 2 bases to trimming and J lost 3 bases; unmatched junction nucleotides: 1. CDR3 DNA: TGTGCCAGCAGTTTAGGGACAGGGCACTATGGCTACACCTTC. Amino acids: CASSLGTGHYGYTF.

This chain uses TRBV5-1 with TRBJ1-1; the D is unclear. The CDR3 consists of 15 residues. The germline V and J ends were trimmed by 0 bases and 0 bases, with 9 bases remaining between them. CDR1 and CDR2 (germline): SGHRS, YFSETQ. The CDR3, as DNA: TGCGCCAGCAGCTTGGCCGAAGGAGTGAACACTGAAGCTTTCTTT. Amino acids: CASSLAEGVNTEAFF.

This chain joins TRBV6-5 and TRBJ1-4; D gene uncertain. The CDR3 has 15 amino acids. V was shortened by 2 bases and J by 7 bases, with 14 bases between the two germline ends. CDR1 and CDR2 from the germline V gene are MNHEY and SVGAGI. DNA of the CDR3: TGTGCCAGCAGTTACAGCCCGCAGGAAGGTGAAAAACTGTTTTTT. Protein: CASSYSPQEGEKLFF.

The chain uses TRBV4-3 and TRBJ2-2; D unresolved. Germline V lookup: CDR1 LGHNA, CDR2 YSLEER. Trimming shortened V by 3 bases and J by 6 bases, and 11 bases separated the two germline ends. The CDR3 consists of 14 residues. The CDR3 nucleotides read TGCGCCAGCAGCCAGGGTCTAGAAGCCGGGGAGCTGTTTTTT. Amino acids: CASSQGLEAGELFF.

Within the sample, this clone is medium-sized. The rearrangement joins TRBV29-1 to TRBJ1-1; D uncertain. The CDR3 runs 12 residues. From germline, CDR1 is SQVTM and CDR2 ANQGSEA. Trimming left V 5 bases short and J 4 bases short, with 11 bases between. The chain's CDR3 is CSVNLYGTEAFF. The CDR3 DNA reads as TGCAGCGTTAACTTATACGGCACTGAAGCTTTCTTT. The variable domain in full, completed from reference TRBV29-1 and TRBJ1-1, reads SAVISQKPSRDICQRGTSLTIQCQVDSQVTMMFWYRQQPGQSLTLIATANQGSEATYESGFVIDKFPISRPNLTFSTLTVSNMSPEDSSIYLCSVNLYGTEAFFGQGTRLTVV.

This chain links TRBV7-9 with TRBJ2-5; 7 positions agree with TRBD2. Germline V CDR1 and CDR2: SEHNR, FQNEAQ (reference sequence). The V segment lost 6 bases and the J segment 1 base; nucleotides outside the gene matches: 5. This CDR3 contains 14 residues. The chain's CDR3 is CASSSSGLQETQYF. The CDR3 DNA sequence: TGTGCCAGCAGTTCTAGCGGTCTCCAAGAGACCCAGTACTTC.

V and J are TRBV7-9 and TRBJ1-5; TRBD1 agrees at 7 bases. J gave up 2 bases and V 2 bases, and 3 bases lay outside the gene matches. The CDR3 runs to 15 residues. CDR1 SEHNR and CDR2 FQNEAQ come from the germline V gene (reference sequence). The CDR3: CASSLTDRGNQPQHF. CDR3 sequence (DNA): TGTGCCAGCAGCTTAACCGACAGGGGCAATCAGCCCCAGCATTTT.

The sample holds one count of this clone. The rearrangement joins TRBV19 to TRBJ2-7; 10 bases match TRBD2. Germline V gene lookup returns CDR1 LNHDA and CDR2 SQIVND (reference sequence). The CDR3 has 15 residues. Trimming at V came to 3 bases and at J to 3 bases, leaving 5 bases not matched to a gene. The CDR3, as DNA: TGTGCCAGTAGTATTGGACTAGCGGAAAACTACGAGCAGTACTTC. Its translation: CASSIGLAENYEQYF.